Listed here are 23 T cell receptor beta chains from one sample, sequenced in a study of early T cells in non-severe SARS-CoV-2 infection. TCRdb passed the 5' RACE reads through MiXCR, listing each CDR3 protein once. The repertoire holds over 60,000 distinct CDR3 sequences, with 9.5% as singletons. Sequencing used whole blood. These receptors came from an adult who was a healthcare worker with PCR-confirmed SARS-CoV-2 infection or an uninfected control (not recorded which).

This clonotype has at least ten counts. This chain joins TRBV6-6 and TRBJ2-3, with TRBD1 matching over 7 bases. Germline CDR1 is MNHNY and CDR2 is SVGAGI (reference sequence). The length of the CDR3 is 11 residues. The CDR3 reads CAGGGTDTQYF. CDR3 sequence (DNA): TGTGCAGGGGGCGGCACAGATACGCAGTATTTT.

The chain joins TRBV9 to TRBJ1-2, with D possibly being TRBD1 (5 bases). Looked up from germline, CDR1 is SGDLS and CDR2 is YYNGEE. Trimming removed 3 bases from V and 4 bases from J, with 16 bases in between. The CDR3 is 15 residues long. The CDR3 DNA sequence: TGTGCCAGCAGCGATGGAAGGGGAGATCTCTATGGCTACACCTTC. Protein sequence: CASSDGRGDLYGYTF.

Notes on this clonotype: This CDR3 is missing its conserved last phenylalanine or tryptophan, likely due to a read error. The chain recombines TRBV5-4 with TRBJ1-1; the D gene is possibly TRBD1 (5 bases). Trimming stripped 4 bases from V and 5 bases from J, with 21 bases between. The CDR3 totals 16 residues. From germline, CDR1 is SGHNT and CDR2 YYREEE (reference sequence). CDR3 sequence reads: CASSVGRGSEGTEAFS. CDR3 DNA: TGTGCCAGCAGCGTGGGAAGGGGCTCGGAGGGGACTGAAGCTTTCTCT.

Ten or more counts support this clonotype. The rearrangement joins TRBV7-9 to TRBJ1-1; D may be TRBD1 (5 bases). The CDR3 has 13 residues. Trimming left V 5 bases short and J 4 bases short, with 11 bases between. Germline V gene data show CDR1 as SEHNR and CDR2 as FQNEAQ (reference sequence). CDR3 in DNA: TGTGCCAGCAGCCTCCTCCAGGGCACTGAAGCTTTCTTT. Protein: CASSLLQGTEAFF. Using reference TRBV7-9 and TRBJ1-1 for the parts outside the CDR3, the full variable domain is DTGVSQNPRHKITKRGQNVTFRCDPISEHNRLYWYRQTLGQGPEFLTYFQNEAQLEKSRLLSDRFSAERPKGSFSTLEIQRTEQGDSAMYLCASSLLQGTEAFFGQGTRLTVV.

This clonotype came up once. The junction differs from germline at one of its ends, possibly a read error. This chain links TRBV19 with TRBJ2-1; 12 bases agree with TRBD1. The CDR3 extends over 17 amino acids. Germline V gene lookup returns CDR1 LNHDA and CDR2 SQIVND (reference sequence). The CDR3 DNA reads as TGTGCCAGTACCCCTTGGGGGACAGGGGGCGCGTACAAAGAGCAGTTCTTC. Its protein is CASTPWGTGGAYKEQFF.

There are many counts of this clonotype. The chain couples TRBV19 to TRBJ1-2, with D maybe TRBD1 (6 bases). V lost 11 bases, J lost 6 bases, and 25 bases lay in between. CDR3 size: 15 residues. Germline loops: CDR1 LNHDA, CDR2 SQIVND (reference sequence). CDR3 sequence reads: CAASQGQGEIHGYTF. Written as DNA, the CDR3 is TGTGCCGCCTCCCAGGGGCAGGGAGAAATCCATGGCTACACCTTC. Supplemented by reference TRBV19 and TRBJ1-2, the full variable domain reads DGGITQSPKYLFRKEGQNVTLSCEQNLNHDAMYWYRQDPGQGLRLIYYSQIVNDFQKGDIAEGYSVSREKKESFPLTVTSAQKNPTAFYLCAASQGQGEIHGYTFGSGTRLTVV.

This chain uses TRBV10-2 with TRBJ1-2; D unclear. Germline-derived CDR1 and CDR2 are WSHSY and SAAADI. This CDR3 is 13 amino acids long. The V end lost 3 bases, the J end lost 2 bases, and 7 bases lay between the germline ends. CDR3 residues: CASSDHTNYGYTF. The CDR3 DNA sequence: TGCGCCAGCAGTGACCACACCAACTATGGCTACACCTTC.

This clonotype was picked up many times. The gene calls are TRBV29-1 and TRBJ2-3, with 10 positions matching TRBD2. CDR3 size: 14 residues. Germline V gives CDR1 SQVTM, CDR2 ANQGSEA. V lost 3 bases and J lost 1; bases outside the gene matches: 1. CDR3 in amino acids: CSVDLAGGTDTQYF. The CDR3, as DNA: TGCAGCGTTGACCTAGCGGGAGGCACAGATACGCAGTATTTT.

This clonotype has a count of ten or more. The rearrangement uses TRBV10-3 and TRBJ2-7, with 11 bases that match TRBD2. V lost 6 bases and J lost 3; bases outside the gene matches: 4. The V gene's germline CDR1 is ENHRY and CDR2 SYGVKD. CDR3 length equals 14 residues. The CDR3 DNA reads TGTGCCATCAGACCCGGGACTAGCGGCTACGAGCAGTACTTC. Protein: CAIRPGTSGYEQYF.

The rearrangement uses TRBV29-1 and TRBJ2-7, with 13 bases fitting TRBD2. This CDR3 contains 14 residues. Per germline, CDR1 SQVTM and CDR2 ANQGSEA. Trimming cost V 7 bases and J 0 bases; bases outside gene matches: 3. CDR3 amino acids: CSARTSGSSYEQYF. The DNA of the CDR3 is TGCAGCGCGAGGACTAGCGGGAGCTCCTACGAGCAGTACTTC.

CDR3 nucleotides: TGTGCCAGCAGCCCCGGACAGGGGGAGGACGAGCAGTACTTC. It yields the protein CASSPGQGEDEQYF. V gene TRBV11-2 combines with J gene TRBJ2-7; 10 nucleotides agree with TRBD1. Germline V CDR1 and CDR2: SGHAT, FQNNGV. The CDR3 length is 14 residues. J lost 5 bases, V lost 5 bases, and 6 bases had no gene match.

The CDR3 loop reads CSATNPGTEAFF. Written as DNA, the CDR3 is TGCAGTGCTACAAATCCAGGGACTGAAGCTTTCTTT. The chain combines TRBV20-1 with TRBJ1-1; TRBD1 might be the D (5 bases). Per germline, CDR1 DFQATT and CDR2 SNEGSKA (reference sequence). The CDR3 contains 12 residues. V dropped 4 bases and J dropped 5 bases, with 11 bases sitting between them.

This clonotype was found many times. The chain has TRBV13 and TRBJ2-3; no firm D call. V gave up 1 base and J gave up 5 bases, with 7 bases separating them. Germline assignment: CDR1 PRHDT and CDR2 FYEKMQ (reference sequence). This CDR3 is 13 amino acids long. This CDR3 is CASSLAGQDTQYF. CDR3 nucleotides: TGTGCCAGCAGCTTAGCCGGGCAAGATACGCAGTATTTT.

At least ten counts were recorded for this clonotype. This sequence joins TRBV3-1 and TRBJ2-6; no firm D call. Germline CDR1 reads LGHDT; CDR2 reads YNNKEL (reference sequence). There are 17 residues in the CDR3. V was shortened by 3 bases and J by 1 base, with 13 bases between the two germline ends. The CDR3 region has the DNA TGTGCCAGCAGCCAGGCCCGGTTGGGATCTGGGGCCAACGTCCTGACTTTC. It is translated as CASSQARLGSGANVLTF.

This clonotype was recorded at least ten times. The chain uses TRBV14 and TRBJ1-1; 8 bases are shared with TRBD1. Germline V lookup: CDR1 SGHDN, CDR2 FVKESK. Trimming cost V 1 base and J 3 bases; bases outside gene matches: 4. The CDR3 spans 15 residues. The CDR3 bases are TGTGCCAGCAGCCAAGCCCAGGGGGCGGACACTGAAGCTTTCTTT. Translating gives CASSQAQGADTEAFF.

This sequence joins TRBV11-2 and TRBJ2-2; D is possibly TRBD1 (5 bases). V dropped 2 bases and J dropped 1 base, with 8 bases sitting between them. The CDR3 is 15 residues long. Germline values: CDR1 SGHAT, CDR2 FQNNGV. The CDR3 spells CASSLPGQNTGELFF. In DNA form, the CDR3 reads TGTGCCAGCAGCTTACCCGGACAGAACACCGGGGAGCTGTTTTTT.

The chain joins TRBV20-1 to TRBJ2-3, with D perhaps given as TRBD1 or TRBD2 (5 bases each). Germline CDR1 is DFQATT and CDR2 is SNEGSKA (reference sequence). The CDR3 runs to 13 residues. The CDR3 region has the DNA TGCTCATGTAAAGGGACGTTTTCAGATACGCAGTATTTT. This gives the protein CSCKGTFSDTQYF.

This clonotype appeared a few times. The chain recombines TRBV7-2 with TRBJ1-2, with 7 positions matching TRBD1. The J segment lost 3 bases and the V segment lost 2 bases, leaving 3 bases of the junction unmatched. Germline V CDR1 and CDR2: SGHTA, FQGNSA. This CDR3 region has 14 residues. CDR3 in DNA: TGTGCCAGCAGCTTAAGGGGGCAATACTATGGCTACACCTTC. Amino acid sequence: CASSLRGQYYGYTF.

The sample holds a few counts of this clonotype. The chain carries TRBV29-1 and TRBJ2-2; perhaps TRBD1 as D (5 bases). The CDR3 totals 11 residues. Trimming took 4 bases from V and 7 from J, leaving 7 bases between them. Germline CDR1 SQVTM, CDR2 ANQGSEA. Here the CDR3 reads CSVADSGELFF. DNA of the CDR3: TGCAGCGTTGCAGACAGCGGGGAGCTGTTTTTT.

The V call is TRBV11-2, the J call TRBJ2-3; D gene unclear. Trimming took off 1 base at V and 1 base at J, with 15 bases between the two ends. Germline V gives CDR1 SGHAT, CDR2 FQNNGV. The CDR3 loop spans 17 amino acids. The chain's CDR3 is CASSLVDFRQGTDTQYF. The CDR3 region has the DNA TGTGCCAGCAGCTTAGTTGATTTTCGACAAGGCACAGATACGCAGTATTTT.

The CDR3 here is CASSQETGTDTQYF. DNA of the CDR3: TGCGCCAGCAGCCAAGAAACAGGGACAGATACGCAGTATTTT. V is TRBV4-3 and J is TRBJ2-3; a possible D gene is TRBD1 (6 bases). The V end lost 0 bases, the J end lost 3 bases, and 7 bases lay between the germline ends. Germline lookup yields CDR1 LGHNA and CDR2 YSLEER. CDR3 length: 14 amino acids.

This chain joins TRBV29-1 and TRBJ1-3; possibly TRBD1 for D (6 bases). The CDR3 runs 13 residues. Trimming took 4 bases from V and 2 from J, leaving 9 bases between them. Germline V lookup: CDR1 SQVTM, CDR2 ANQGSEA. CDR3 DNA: TGCAGCGTTGGGACAGCCCCTGGAAACACCATATATTTT. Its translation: CSVGTAPGNTIYF.

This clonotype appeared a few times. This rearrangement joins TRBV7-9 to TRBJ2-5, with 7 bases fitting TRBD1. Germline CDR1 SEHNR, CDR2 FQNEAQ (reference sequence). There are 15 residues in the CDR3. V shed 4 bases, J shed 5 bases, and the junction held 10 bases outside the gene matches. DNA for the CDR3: TGTGCCAGCAGCTCCTGGACAGGTTCGGCTGAGACCCAGTACTTC. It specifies CASSSWTGSAETQYF.